The source of this T cell receptor beta chain is a study of blood T cell repertoires in COVID-19. Study at large: Collection of acute and convalescent COVID-19 samples took place in the United States, Italy and Spain.

In the original analysis: It was from reference gene primer amplification that nucleated cell counts were estimated. Libraries were prepared by immunoSEQ multiplex PCR; TCRdb keeps only in-frame clonotypes and omits some of them. V and J calls and clone size are copied from that table; D and trimming were computed from the DNA. The profile covers some 73,000 clones, with 73% appearing a single time and 22% taken by the ten largest. Sequences were obtained from peripheral blood. The sequence came from a man between 60 and 70 years old with acute or convalescent COVID-19.

The CDR3 DNA reads TGTGCCAGCAGCTTAAAAACGGGAAACTATGGCTACACCTTC. This encodes CASSLKTGNYGYTF. The rearrangement uses TRBV7-2 and TRBJ1-2; D remains unclear. The CDR3 is 14 amino acids. The V and J ends lost 2 bases and 2 bases respectively, with 9 bases between them. Per germline, CDR1 SGHTA and CDR2 FQGNSA. Full variable domain (remainder filled in from reference TRBV7-2 and TRBJ1-2): GAGVSQSPSNKVTEKGKDVELRCDPISGHTALYWYRQSLGQGLEFLIYFQGNSAPDKSGLPSDRFSAERTGGSVSTLTIQRTQQEDSAVYLCASSLKTGNYGYTFGSGTRLTVV.